A selection of T cell receptor beta chains follows, all from one sample in a study of shared clonotypes between healthy human individuals. Using immunoSEQ multiplex PCR, the repertoire was profiled, and TCRdb retains in-frame clones only, with some absent. Of over 2 million clones in the sample, less than 95% were seen once. Sequenced sample: naive CD8+ T cells sorted from blood. The receptors shown here come from a man aged 18 to 30 in good health. Both conserved end residues are part of each CDR3. A D gene is named only where the DNA matches it firmly. The size field is filled for only some rows; it gives once, few, many or a size class.

V: TRBV9; D: -; size: few; J: TRBJ1-5; CDR3: CASSVKGDQPQHF; DNA: TGTGCCAGCAGCGTGAAGGGAGATCAGCCCCAGCATTTT
V: TRBV7-2; D: -; size: -; J: TRBJ2-1; CDR3: CASSLKDPESSYNEQFF; DNA: TGTGCCAGCAGCCTAAAGGACCCGGAGAGCTCCTACAATGAGCAGTTCTTC
V: TRBV30; D: -; size: -; J: TRBJ1-1; CDR3: CAWRFGVNTEAFF; DNA: TGTGCCTGGAGGTTTGGGGTGAACACTGAAGCTTTCTTT
V: TRBV30; D: -; size: -; J: TRBJ1-1; CDR3: CAWSPTGTEAFF; DNA: TGTGCCTGGAGCCCTACCGGGACCGAAGCTTTCTTT
V: TRBV30; D: TRBD1; size: few; J: TRBJ1-1; CDR3: CAWVQGARPEAFF; DNA: TGTGCCTGGGTACAGGGGGCTAGGCCTGAAGCTTTCTTT
V: TRBV7-9; D: -; size: -; J: TRBJ1-5; CDR3: CASSAVADSNQPQHF; DNA: TGTGCCAGCAGCGCGGTGGCAGATAGCAATCAGCCCCAGCATTTT
V: TRBV4-1; D: -; size: -; J: TRBJ2-1; CDR3: CASSQVQSIGDEQFF; DNA: TGCGCCAGCAGCCAAGTCCAGAGTATAGGGGATGAGCAGTTCTTC
V: TRBV7-9; D: TRBD1; size: -; J: TRBJ2-1; CDR3: CASSRDREEFF; DNA: TGTGCCAGCAGCCGGGACAGGGAGGAGTTCTTC
V: TRBV5-4; D: -; size: -; J: TRBJ2-1; CDR3: CASSLSEINEQFF; DNA: TGTGCCAGCAGCTTGTCCGAGATCAATGAGCAGTTCTTC
V: TRBV13; D: -; size: -; J: TRBJ1-2; CDR3: CASSPPDNYGYTF; DNA: TGTGCCAGCAGCCCTCCAGATAACTATGGCTACACCTTC
V: TRBV7-9; D: -; size: -; J: TRBJ1-4; CDR3: CASSLVAGGLEKLFF; DNA: TGTGCCAGCAGCTTAGTGGCCGGGGGCCTGGAAAAACTGTTTTTT
V: TRBV9; D: TRBD2; size: -; J: TRBJ2-1; CDR3: CASSVVSGGYNEQFF; DNA: TGTGCCAGCAGCGTAGTTAGCGGGGGTTACAATGAGCAGTTCTTC
V: TRBV7-9; D: -; size: -; J: TRBJ2-1; CDR3: CASSSSGPAYNEQFF; DNA: TGTGCCAGCAGCTCCAGCGGACCCGCCTACAATGAGCAGTTCTTC
V: TRBV7-6; D: TRBD2; size: -; J: TRBJ2-5; CDR3: CASSPKSGGAYQETQYF; DNA: TGTGCCAGCAGCCCGAAGAGCGGGGGGGCGTACCAAGAGACCCAGTACTTC
V: TRBV5-1; D: TRBD1; size: -; J: TRBJ2-4; CDR3: CASSLTQQGAQWAKNIQYF; DNA: TGCGCCAGCAGTTTAACTCAGCAGGGGGCGCAATGGGCCAAAAACATTCAGTACTTC